One sample yielded the 27 T cell receptor beta chains listed below, sequenced in a study of CD8 T cells in Susac syndrome (dated by TCRdb to the late 2010s). The method was the immunoSEQ multiplex PCR assay. RNA was extracted using the RNeasy kit, and roughly 0.5 to 1 ug of the RNA was reverse transcribed with random hexamers. TCRdb itself trimmed the public reads at Q25 with fastp, ran MiXCR and retained productive beta chains. CDR3 protein duplicates are merged, each entry listing the most common genes and DNA. Counted in this sample were 200,000 to 300,000 distinct CDR3 sequences; approximately 95% of them appeared once. The ten largest clones add up to approximately 0.094% of the sample. Sequences were obtained from CD4+ T cells from PBMCs. The receptors were gathered from a human donor with Susac syndrome.

This chain connects TRBV28 to TRBJ1-5; possibly TRBD1 for D (5 bases). This CDR3 spans 14 amino acids. V was cut by 9 bases and J by 6 bases, with 18 bases left in between. Germline CDR1 is MDHEN and CDR2 is SYDVKM. As DNA, the CDR3 is TGTGCCAGTGTTCCGGGGCTGTACGGTCAGCCCCAGCATTTT. It specifies CASVPGLYGQPQHF.

The J gene is TRBJ2-3, the V gene TRBV25-1, with unresolved D. From germline, CDR1 is MGHDK and CDR2 SYGVNS. The CDR3 has 15 amino acids. V was pared by 4 bases and J by 2 bases, with 13 bases between. The CDR3 DNA reads TGTGCCAGCAGTGGGGCGGAAAACCCCACAGATACGCAGTATTTT. Protein product: CASSGAENPTDTQYF.

The J gene is TRBJ2-7, the V gene TRBV5-6; TRBD1 agrees at 7 bases. Germline V gene lookup returns CDR1 SGHDT and CDR2 YYEEEE. J lost 4 bases, V lost 6 bases, and 7 bases had no gene match. The CDR3 contains 13 residues. This CDR3 reads CASNEGQTYEQYF. The DNA for the CDR3 is TGTGCCAGCAACGAGGGACAGACGTACGAGCAGTACTTC.

This chain uses TRBV20-1 with TRBJ2-3, with 8 bases identical to TRBD2. The CDR3 has 12 amino acids. Germline CDR1 reads DFQATT; CDR2 reads SNEGSKA (reference sequence). The V and J ends lost 3 bases and 5 bases, in that order; junction bases with no gene match: 1. CDR3 nucleotide sequence: TGCAGTGCTAGCGGGAGGGGAGATACGCAGTATTTT. This codes for CSASGRGDTQYF.

The rearrangement uses TRBV12-3 or TRBV12-4 and TRBJ2-1; D is undetermined. CDR3 size: 13 residues. V lost 5 bases, J lost 6 bases, and 11 bases lay in between. Here the CDR3 DNA reads TGTGCCAGCAGTCCTCAGAGCTTCAATGAGCAGTTCTTC. It specifies CASSPQSFNEQFF.

V and J are TRBV25-1 and TRBJ2-5; 8 bases align to TRBD2. J lost 4 bases, V lost 6 bases, and 4 bases had no gene match. This CDR3 is 13 amino acids long. In germline, CDR1 is MGHDK, CDR2 SYGVNS. CDR3 residues: CASRRGARETQYF. CDR3 DNA: TGTGCCAGCAGGCGGGGGGCCCGAGAGACCCAGTACTTC.

V and J are TRBV2 and TRBJ2-4, with 11 nucleotides matching TRBD2. CDR1 SNHLY and CDR2 FYNNEI come from the germline V gene. With 3 bases clipped from V and 7 bases from J, the junction kept 8 bases outside the gene matches. This CDR3 is built from 16 residues. DNA for the CDR3: TGTGCCAGCAGTGAGATACTAGCGGGAGTGGGTAACATTCAGTACTTC. It specifies CASSEILAGVGNIQYF.

V is TRBV7-9 and J is TRBJ2-4; D could derive from TRBD1 or TRBD2 (6 bases each). The CDR3 sequence is 15 residues long. V was cut by 6 bases and J by 0 bases, with 12 bases left in between. Germline loops: CDR1 SEHNR, CDR2 FQNEAQ (reference sequence). The CDR3 loop reads CASRSGGQAKNIQYF. CDR3 DNA: TGTGCCAGCAGGTCCGGGGGCCAAGCCAAAAACATTCAGTACTTC.

This CDR3 reads CSVMTDNTEAFF. In nucleotides, the CDR3 is TGCAGCGTTATGACAGATAACACTGAAGCTTTCTTT. J is TRBJ1-1 and V is TRBV29-1, with D perhaps TRBD1 (5 bases). CDR1 is SQVTM, CDR2 ANQGSEA, per germline. CDR3 length: 12 residues. V lost 5 bases and J lost 2, with 9 bases in between.

The V and J genes are TRBV20-1 and TRBJ2-7; 7 nucleotides line up with TRBD2. The germline gives CDR1 DFQATT, CDR2 SNEGSKA (reference sequence). The CDR3 sequence is 13 residues long. The junction had 10 bases not matched to a gene; V was cut back by 8 bases and J by 3 bases. This CDR3 reads CSIAGLDLYEQYF. CDR3 nucleotides: TGCAGTATAGCGGGTCTTGACCTCTACGAGCAGTACTTC.

Only one count was recorded for this clonotype. This chain connects TRBV24-1 to TRBJ2-2; possibly TRBD1 for D (6 bases). Germline CDR1 reads KGHDR; CDR2 reads SFDVKD. The CDR3 extends over 15 amino acids. Trimming took off 9 bases at V and 0 bases at J, with 13 bases between the two ends. Here the CDR3 reads CATRGGVANTGELFF. The CDR3 bases are TGTGCCACCCGAGGGGGAGTCGCGAACACCGGGGAGCTGTTTTTT.

This chain joins TRBV3-1 and TRBJ1-2; 8 bases are shared with TRBD1. The CDR3 spans 14 residues. Germline CDR1 is LGHDT and CDR2 is YNNKEL (reference sequence). V was pared by 1 base and J by 8 bases, with 6 bases of the junction left unmatched. As DNA, the CDR3 is TGTGCCAGCAGCCAAGGGACAGGGATAATAGGCTACACCTTC. This translates into CASSQGTGIIGYTF.

This clonotype showed up just once. CDR3 DNA: TGTGCCTCTGACTATGGCTACACCTTC. This translates into CASDYGYTF. This rearrangement joins TRBV30 to TRBJ1-2; D ambiguous. The CDR3 has 9 amino acids. The V gene's germline CDR1 is GTSNPN and CDR2 SVGIG (reference sequence). V lost 7 bases, J lost 3 bases, and 3 bases lay in between.

The chain couples TRBV30 to TRBJ2-7; no clear D gene. This CDR3 has 14 amino acids. CDR1 and CDR2 (germline): GTSNPN, SVGIG (reference sequence). With 2 bases removed from V and 1 base from J, the gap between germline ends came to 12 bases. The CDR3 protein is CAWSPWASSYEQYF. CDR3 coding DNA: TGTGCCTGGAGTCCCTGGGCCTCGTCCTACGAGCAGTACTTC.

CDR3 coding DNA: TGTGCCAGTACCTCGGTTCCACGCTACGAGCAGTACTTC. It encodes CASTSVPRYEQYF. The chain couples TRBV19 to TRBJ2-7; no clear D. The CDR3 extends over 13 amino acids. The V gene lost 7 bases and the J gene lost 3 bases, with 13 bases spanning the gap. CDR1 is LNHDA and CDR2 is SQIVND in the germline V gene (reference sequence). The entire variable domain, with the rest obtained from reference TRBV19 and TRBJ2-7, is as follows: DGGITQSPKYLFRKEGQNVTLSCEQNLNHDAMYWYRQDPGQGLRLIYYSQIVNDFQKGDIAEGYSVSREKKESFPLTVTSAQKNPTAFYLCASTSVPRYEQYFGPGTRLTVT.

The rearrangement uses TRBV5-1 and TRBJ2-4; D is perhaps TRBD1 (6 bases). Germline assignment: CDR1 SGHRS and CDR2 YFSETQ. CDR3 length equals 14 residues. V was clipped by 4 bases and J by 8 bases, with 16 bases between them. CDR3 amino acids: CASSPRTELDIQYF. DNA of the CDR3: TGCGCCAGCAGCCCGCGGACAGAACTAGACATTCAGTACTTC.

The chain recombines TRBV6-6 with TRBJ1-1; D remains unclear. Germline CDR1 MNHNY, CDR2 SVGAGI (reference sequence). CDR3 length: 12 amino acids. The germline V and J ends were trimmed by 2 bases and 1 base, with 2 bases remaining between them. CDR3 DNA sequence: TGTGCCAGCAGTTACAGGAACACTGAAGCTTTCTTT. Residues: CASSYRNTEAFF.

CDR3 loop: CASSPGLASGSTDTQYF. CDR3 nucleotides: TGTGCCAGCAGCCCCGGGTTGGCTAGCGGTAGCACAGATACGCAGTATTTT. The chain joins TRBV7-3 to TRBJ2-3; TRBD2 matches 7 bases. V was pared by 5 bases and J by 0 bases, with 11 bases of the junction left unmatched. This CDR3 comprises 17 residues. In germline, CDR1 is SGHTA, CDR2 FQGTGA.

This chain joins TRBV29-1 and TRBJ2-1; 12 nucleotides line up with TRBD1. Per the germline V gene, CDR1 is SQVTM and CDR2 is ANQGSEA. V shed 7 bases, J shed 2 bases, and the junction held 15 bases outside the gene matches. The CDR3 extends over 18 amino acids. This chain's CDR3 is CSDRDRGRDSGAYNEQFF. DNA of the CDR3: TGCAGCGACCGGGACAGGGGGCGTGATAGCGGAGCCTACAATGAGCAGTTCTTC.

J is TRBJ2-1 and V is TRBV29-1, with 7 nucleotides matching TRBD2. The germline V gene encodes CDR1 SQVTM and CDR2 ANQGSEA. The CDR3 contains 13 residues. V was pared by 6 bases and J by 3 bases, with 5 bases of the junction left unmatched. The CDR3 protein is CSVRDYLYNEQFF. DNA of the CDR3: TGCAGCGTGAGGGACTACCTCTACAATGAGCAGTTCTTC.

Written as DNA, the CDR3 is TGTGCCAGCAGAAGAGGGGGGGCTGAGCAGTTCTTC. Protein sequence: CASRRGGAEQFF. The genes are TRBV2 and TRBJ2-1; D perhaps matches TRBD2 (7 bases). This CDR3 is 12 amino acids long. CDR1 is SNHLY and CDR2 is FYNNEI in the germline V gene. V shed 6 bases and J shed 9 bases, with 12 bases lying between them.

The chain combines TRBV27 with TRBJ2-7; 9 bases match TRBD2. J gave up 4 bases and V 9 bases, and 7 bases lay outside the gene matches. CDR1 MNHEY and CDR2 SMNVEV come from the germline V gene (reference sequence). The CDR3 runs to 13 residues. The DNA for the CDR3 is TGTGCCAGTAAAGGACTAGCGAAATACGAGCAGTACTTC. Amino acid sequence: CASKGLAKYEQYF.

The chain has TRBV6-4 and TRBJ2-1; TRBD2 agrees at 7 bases. Looked up from germline, CDR1 is MRHNA and CDR2 is SNTAGT. CDR3 size: 15 residues. The ends lost 8 bases at V and 2 bases at J; junction bases unmatched: 9. The CDR3 DNA follows: TGTGCCAGCTCTCTAGCGGCGGACCCCTACAATGAGCAGTTCTTC. Translation: CASSLAADPYNEQFF.

Only one count was recorded for this clonotype. The rearrangement joins TRBV3-1 to TRBJ2-5, with 8 bases fitting TRBD2. Germline CDR1 reads LGHDT; CDR2 reads YNNKEL (reference sequence). The CDR3 runs 17 residues. Losses at the gene ends were 1 base for V and 2 bases for J; bases not matched to a gene: 9. The CDR3 region has the DNA TGTGCCAGCAGCCAAGCGCCCTTGGCTAGCGGGCAAGAGACCCAGTACTTC. It codes for CASSQAPLASGQETQYF.

The CDR3 loop reads CASRRQGDQPQHF. The CDR3 DNA reads TGTGCCAGCAGGCGACAGGGAGATCAGCCCCAGCATTTT. This chain uses TRBV28 with TRBJ1-5; 7 positions match TRBD1. The ends lost 6 bases at V and 5 bases at J; junction bases unmatched: 4. The CDR3 totals 13 residues. CDR1 MDHEN and CDR2 SYDVKM come from the germline V gene.

The rearrangement uses TRBV4-1 and TRBJ2-5; no reliable D call. The length of the CDR3 is 14 residues. Deletions cut 4 bases from V and 1 base from J, with 10 bases between. The germline V gene has CDR1 MGHRA and CDR2 YSYEKL. The DNA for the CDR3 is TGCGCCAGCAGCCGAACGGAGCCCCAAGAGACCCAGTACTTC. Residues: CASSRTEPQETQYF.

This chain uses TRBV19 with TRBJ2-7, with 7 positions matching TRBD1. Trimming removed 5 bases from V and 5 bases from J; junction bases left unmatched: 9. The CDR3 is made up of 14 amino acids. Germline assignment: CDR1 LNHDA and CDR2 SQIVND (reference sequence). CDR3 nucleotides: TGTGCCAGTAGTCCGACGGACAGGTTCGACGAGCAGTACTTC. This encodes CASSPTDRFDEQYF.